A single TCR beta chain is shown here with its context. There are many counts of this clonotype. Its antigen remains undetermined. No base quality values were provided; no much bigger clone lies one nucleotide off. These data originate in a study of T-cell reconstitution after alpha-beta-depleted transplantation in children (TCRdb year 2016). Describing the broader study: Using TCR repertoire profiling, the study quantitatively followed how T-cell immune reconstitution unfolded in children after TCRalphabeta/CD19-depleted allogeneic hematopoietic cell transplantation. Results the study describes overall, beyond this receptor: The apparently early alphabetaT-cell count recovery about two months after transplant was reportedly dependent on only several hundred rapidly expanded clones derived from non-depleted graft cells. The frequencies of hyperexpanded clones fell over the following months, and after one year, T-cell counts and TCRbeta diversity were mostly attributed to newly produced T cells. In some patients, high TCRbeta diversity at day 60 was attributed to recipient T cells and intrathymic progenitors that had survived conditioning.

V has 3 bases trimmed and J has 5 bases trimmed; junction bases matching no gene number 6. The CDR3 holds 15 amino acids from the cysteine to the phenylalanine. Just the 45-base CDR3 DNA is kept, in frame starting at base 1. The germline V gene sets CDR1 to KGHSH and CDR2 to LQKENI. Explained via the paper, the treatment or condition label denotes: allogeneic hematopoietic cell transplantation with graft depleted of TCRalphabeta T cells and CD19 B cells. TCRalphabeta/CD19-depleted allogeneic hematopoietic cell grafts were given to the transplant recipients, all of whom were children. The protocol used for the library was PCR. TCRdb names Illumina HiSeq 2500 as the instrument used. Molecular barcoding was employed in the preparation of TCR libraries, with unique molecular identifiers being used to normalize TCRbeta repertoire quantification. TCRdb ran its own pipeline on the public reads, namely fastp trimming at Q25 and MiXCR clone calling, and kept in-frame beta chains. CDR3 protein duplicates are merged, each entry listing the most common genes and DNA. In this sample the table shows some 200,000 distinct CDR3 sequences, 6.3% of which occur a single time. The ten top clones hold approximately 4.1% of the sample.

The source is a girl less than two years old with combined immunodeficiency, due to receive a stem cell transplant. Here the chain combines TRBV18 and TRBJ1-5, with 8 central nucleotides matching TRBD1. The source material was PBMCs, sampled before TCRalphabeta/CD19-depleted stem cell transplant. The nucleotide sequence reads as follows: TGTGCCAGCTCACCGACAGGGGTCGAGGATCAGCCCCAGCATTTT. The encoded protein is CASSPTGVEDQPQHF.